The present T cell receptor beta chain was sequenced within a study of human T cells and chemical hapten exposure (TCRdb year 2021). For the study in its entirety: For sensitization, 2% DPC in acetone was applied to a 2 cm by 2 cm area of upper inner arm skin. Throughout the study period of around 25 weeks, patients also received therapeutic DPC doses to the scalp every week. Patch testing on the upper back used Finn chambers containing 0.01% DPC, with scoring done after 6 days according to International Contact Dermatitis Research Group standards. The patient cohort, mostly female, included alopecia areata with under or over 50% scalp involvement, alopecia totalis and alopecia universalis. Libraries were combined into a pool for sequencing, and differences in TCR yield between samples came mainly from small differences in library volumes within the pool. Peripheral blood TCR repertoire changes were tracked in vivo in alopecia patients during primary and secondary sensitization to the hapten diphenylcyclopropenone (DPC). Blood samples were taken from patients before sensitization (week 0) and at 2, 6 and about 24 weeks after DPC sensitization. For TCR sequencing, blood came from twenty-nine alopecia patients at anywhere from one to four time points (pre-sensitization, 2, 6 and 24 weeks).

This clonotype was seen ten or more times. No antigen is known for it. No base-level quality is on record; no much larger clone is a single base apart. The library was obtained by RACE. TCRdb records NextSeq 500 as the sequencer. Library preparation attached unique molecular identifiers to individual cDNA molecules for quantitative, reproducible TCR counting. Each blood RNA sample was used to sequence both TCR alpha and TCR beta chains. The study's own analysis went as follows. A median of about 87,000 TCRs per sample was observed, with a range of about 20,000 to 750,000. V, J and CDR3 annotation of the TCR reads was performed with the Decombinator software suite. Every sample was subsampled to the same number of TCRs (28,000) for the PS versus PT1 abundance plots. TCRs were defined as expanded if absent before sensitization and observed at least eight times at the 2-week time point. The raw public reads went through TCRdb reprocessing: fastp at Q25, MiXCR clone calling, in-frame beta chains kept. CDR3 protein sequences are deduplicated, and each keeps its most common genes and DNA. TCRdb assigned the V and J calls; the authors' analysis was not used. The sample table holds some 180,000 distinct CDR3 sequences, of which approximately 20% were seen once. Approximately 6.7% of the sample lies in the top ten.

The time point label, as the study defines it: patch test 1, 2 weeks after DPC sensitization. The treatment or condition label, as the study defines it: therapeutic diphenylcyclopropenone sensitization with weekly scalp DPC. At every patch-test visit, the blood draw took place before the patch test was put on. Patients were considered eligible if aged 18 to 70, diagnosed with alopecia and deemed suitable for DPC therapy, and patients were excluded if pregnant. Total RNA was isolated from unfractionated whole blood collected in Tempus Blood RNA tubes. Compared with germline, V lacks 5 bases and J lacks 5 bases; bases without a gene match: 8. Including cysteine and phenylalanine, the CDR3 has 16 amino acids. Of the read, only the CDR3 DNA is kept; its 48 bases are in frame from base 1. Paper-wide results and their limitations: Significantly more large CDR3 similarity clusters were formed by expanded TCRs than by pre-sensitization or healthy control sets, consistent with antigen-driven responses. Repeated subsampling changed both the strength of the expansion versus patch-test correlation and the threshold at which that correlation became significant. DPC sensitization did not change how many TCRs were above 1 in 1000 frequency, and no evidence was found of alterations in global repertoire structure. Patch test score correlated positively with the number of PT1 expanded TCRs, reaching significance at thresholds 8, 16 and 32 but not at 4. Because all patients had alopecia, a presumed autoimmune disease, the immune response of the patients might differ from that of healthy individuals.

This TCR was recovered from a woman aged 45-60 years with alopecia areata. Some clones in this sample may be carry-over from other donors' samples. The chain is assembled from TRBV12-3 or TRBV12-4 and TRBJ2-5; 13 central nucleotides agree with TRBD2. This material consisted of whole blood, taken in connection with sensitization to the hapten diphenylcyclopropenone (DPC). Read as DNA, the sequence is TGTGCCAGCAGTCCCGGACTAGCGGGAGCGGGGGAGACCCAGTACTTC. This encodes CASSPGLAGAGETQYF.